These T cell receptor beta chains were read from a single sample in a study of blood T cells in healthy people across ages. TCRdb called the 5' RACE reads again in MiXCR, with one record for every CDR3 protein. In the table there are 1,300,000 or so distinct CDR3 sequences, 55% to 75% of which are singletons. The sequencing input was blood. The source of these receptors is a man between 18 and 35 years old in good health. Each CDR3 is given with its conserved first and last residue. D genes are given only for firm matches. Expanded clones are given a class, and other clones once, few, many or no size at all.

TRBV7-8,TRBJ2-5,TRBD2,-,CASSLQFQRGAGTQYF,TGTGCCAGCAGCTTACAATTCCAGCGGGGGGCGGGGACCCAGTACTTC
TRBV4-1,TRBJ2-7,-,-,CASSDRFGYEQYF,TGCGCCAGCAGCGACAGGTTCGGCTACGAGCAGTACTTC
TRBV4-3,TRBJ2-1,-,many,CASSQDLANEQFF,TGCGCCAGCAGCCAAGATCTGGCCAATGAGCAGTTCTTC
TRBV4-1,TRBJ2-1,-,-,CASSRPGGGTDNEQFF,TGCGCCAGCAGCCGGCCCGGGGGAGGAACCGACAATGAGCAGTTCTTC
TRBV29-1,TRBJ2-5,-,-,CSVDLLSAGVETQYF,TGCAGCGTTGACTTGCTTAGCGCAGGGGTAGAGACCCAGTACTTC
TRBV6-2/TRBV6-3,TRBJ2-5,-,-,CASSFETRQGGDLETQYF,TGTGCCAGCAGTTTCGAGACAAGACAGGGAGGGGATCTCGAGACCCAGTACTTC
TRBV24-1,TRBJ2-4,-,-,CATSNSGPGKNIQYF,TGTGCCACCAGTAATTCAGGGCCTGGTAAAAACATTCAGTACTTC
TRBV4-1,TRBJ2-1,-,-,CASSQIPSGDEQFF,TGCGCCAGCAGCCAAATTCCCTCGGGCGATGAGCAGTTCTTC
TRBV4-1,TRBJ2-4,-,-,CASSPGLLDNEQYF,TGCGCCAGCAGCCCAGGACTACTCGACAATGAGCAGTACTTC
TRBV29-1,TRBJ2-1,TRBD2,-,CSATPGLAGNEQFF,TGCAGCGCGACACCGGGACTAGCAGGCAATGAGCAGTTCTTC
TRBV21-1,TRBJ1-1,-,once,CASSKVGAMNTEAFF,TGTGCCAGCAGCAAAGTGGGAGCGATGAACACTGAAGCTTTCTTT
TRBV10-3,TRBJ2-2,-,-,CAIREGKSGELFF,TGTGCCATCAGAGAAGGGAAATCCGGGGAGCTGTTTTTT
TRBV7-9,TRBJ2-1,TRBD2,-,CASSPYSGMLSNEQFF,TGTGCCAGCAGTCCCTATAGCGGGATGTTATCCAATGAGCAGTTCTTC
TRBV2,TRBJ1-5,-,-,CASISELNQPQHF,TGTGCCAGCATATCGGAGCTAAATCAGCCCCAGCATTTT
TRBV6-6,TRBJ2-7,TRBD1,-,CATQQGNGASYEQYF,TGTGCCACGCAACAGGGGAACGGGGCCTCCTACGAGCAGTACTTC
TRBV6-6,TRBJ2-7,-,-,CASSYSNQGRLGYEQYF,TGTGCCAGCAGTTACTCGAATCAGGGGCGCCTAGGCTACGAGCAGTACTTC
TRBV5-1,TRBJ2-7,-,-,CASSLSQSGGEQYF,TGCGCCAGCAGCTTGTCCCAGTCCGGGGGCGAGCAGTACTTC
TRBV7-9,TRBJ2-7,TRBD2,-,CASSLLSGGPYEQYF,TGTGCCAGCAGCTTGTTATCGGGAGGGCCCTACGAGCAGTACTTC
TRBV12-3/TRBV12-4,TRBJ2-7,TRBD2,-,CASRAGTSEYEQYF,TGTGCCAGCAGGGCCGGGACTAGCGAGTACGAGCAGTACTTC
TRBV6-5,TRBJ2-5,-,-,CASSDSILKTQYF,TGTGCCAGCAGTGACTCGATATTAAAGACCCAGTACTTC
TRBV6-4,TRBJ2-1,-,-,CASAQGEGSYNEQFF,TGTGCCAGCGCCCAGGGGGAGGGGTCCTACAATGAGCAGTTCTTC
TRBV7-9,TRBJ2-1,-,-,CASSLVLSRPEQFF,TGTGCCAGCAGCTTAGTTCTCTCTAGGCCTGAGCAGTTCTTC
TRBV27,TRBJ1-1,-,-,CASTPEWGGVDTEAFF,TGTGCCAGCACCCCTGAGTGGGGTGGGGTCGACACTGAAGCTTTCTTT
TRBV4-1,TRBJ2-5,-,few,CASSQLRDVETQYF,TGCGCCAGCAGCCAGCTCAGGGATGTAGAGACCCAGTACTTC
TRBV7-8,TRBJ2-5,-,-,CASSRTVKQETQYF,TGTGCCAGCAGCCGGACAGTAAAGCAAGAGACCCAGTACTTC
TRBV20-1,TRBJ1-1,-,-,CSADGQTNTEAFF,TGCAGTGCAGATGGACAGACTAACACTGAAGCTTTCTTT
TRBV10-3,TRBJ2-1,TRBD1,-,CTISDRGPEQFF,TGTACCATCAGTGACAGGGGGCCTGAGCAGTTCTTC
TRBV4-3,TRBJ2-7,TRBD2,-,CASSQWGGSYEQYF,TGCGCCAGCAGCCAATGGGGGGGTTCCTACGAGCAGTACTTC
TRBV12-3/TRBV12-4,TRBJ2-1,-,-,CASSHTRTRGEQFF,TGTGCCAGCAGTCACACACGTACTCGGGGTGAGCAGTTCTTC
TRBV7-9,TRBJ2-3,TRBD2,once,CASTFFGSGITDTQYF,TGTGCCAGCACCTTCTTTGGTAGCGGGATCACAGATACGCAGTATTTT
TRBV29-1,TRBJ2-5,-,-,CSVRKPGETQYF,TGCAGCGTTCGGAAGCCGGGGGAGACCCAGTACTTC
TRBV12-3/TRBV12-4,TRBJ2-5,-,-,CASTLLPETQYF,TGTGCCAGCACCTTGCTCCCCGAGACCCAGTACTTC
TRBV9,TRBJ2-7,TRBD1,-,CASTIIPGQGPTTDSYEQYF,TGTGCCAGCACCATCATACCGGGACAGGGGCCTACTACCGACTCCTACGAGCAGTACTTC
TRBV2,TRBJ1-2,-,-,CASTDGTAYGYTF,TGTGCCAGCACCGACGGCACAGCCTATGGCTACACCTTC
TRBV2,TRBJ2-7,-,few,CASKGHRGEQYF,TGTGCCAGCAAGGGACATCGGGGCGAGCAGTACTTC
TRBV10-3,TRBJ2-3,-,-,CAISGGSGQVDTQYF,TGTGCCATCAGTGGGGGTTCGGGACAAGTCGATACGCAGTATTTT